This TCR beta chain originates from a study of blood T cell repertoires in COVID-19. Looking at the study overall: Donors in the United States, Italy and Spain gave samples during acute or convalescent COVID-19. From T cells, B-cell-depleted T cells, or PBMCs came the material, which was cDNA or gDNA.

Original methodology: Amplification with reference gene primers provided the estimates of nucleated cell counts. Some clones are missing from TCRdb's copy, which holds only in-frame ones; the method was immunoSEQ multiplex PCR. From that table come the V and J calls and clone size; the DNA was used to work out D and trimming. The table shows about 140,000 clones, with approximately 87% occurring only once. J lost 0 bases, V lost 4 bases, and 8 bases had no gene match. The CDR3 runs to 16 residues. CDR1 and CDR2 (germline): LNHNV, YYDKDF (reference sequence). This sequence was found in a woman between 50 and 59 years old with active or convalescent COVID-19. The rearrangement uses TRBV15 and TRBJ2-7; 8 bases agree with TRBD2. The sequencing sample was made of peripheral blood. Here the CDR3 reads CATSKQSGTSSYEQYF. The DNA of the CDR3 is TGTGCCACCAGCAAACAAAGCGGGACTAGCTCCTACGAGCAGTACTTC.